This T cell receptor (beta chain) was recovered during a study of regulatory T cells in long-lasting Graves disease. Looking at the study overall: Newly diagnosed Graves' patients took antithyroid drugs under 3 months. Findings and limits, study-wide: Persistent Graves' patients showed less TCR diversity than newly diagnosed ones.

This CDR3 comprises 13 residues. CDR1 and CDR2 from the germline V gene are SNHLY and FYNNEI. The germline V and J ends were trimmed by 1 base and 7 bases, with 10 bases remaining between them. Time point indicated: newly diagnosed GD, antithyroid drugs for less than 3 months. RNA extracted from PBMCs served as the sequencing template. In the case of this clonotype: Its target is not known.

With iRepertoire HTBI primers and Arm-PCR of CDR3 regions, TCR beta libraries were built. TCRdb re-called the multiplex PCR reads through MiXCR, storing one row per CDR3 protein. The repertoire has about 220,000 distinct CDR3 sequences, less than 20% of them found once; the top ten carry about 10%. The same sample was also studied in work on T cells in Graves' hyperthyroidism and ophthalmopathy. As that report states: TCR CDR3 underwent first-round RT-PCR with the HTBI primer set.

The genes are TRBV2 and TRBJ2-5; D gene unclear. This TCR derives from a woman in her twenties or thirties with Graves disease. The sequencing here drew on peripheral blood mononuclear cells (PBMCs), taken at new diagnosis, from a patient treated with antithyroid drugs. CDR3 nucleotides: TGTGCCAGCAGTGAAGGTCAGCTGTGGACCCAGTACTTC. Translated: CASSEGQLWTQYF.